This TCR beta chain derives from a study of regulatory T cells in long-lasting Graves disease. Study conclusions and caveats: Patients with persistent disease showed a bias toward TRBV28, TRBJ1-2 and TRBJ2-5. Newly diagnosed Graves' patients exceeded persistent ones in TCR diversity.

The CDR3 length is 14 residues. V dropped 6 bases and J dropped 4; count of bases not matched to a gene: 7. Stated time point: newly diagnosed GD, antithyroid drugs for less than 3 months. PBMCs were the source of the RNA used for TCR sequencing. Recruitment took place at an endocrinology department in Xi'an, China. Relying on iRepertoire HTBI primers and Arm-PCR of CDR3 regions, the team built TCR beta libraries. TCRdb fed the multiplex PCR reads into MiXCR, producing one record per CDR3 protein. The table records 560,000 or so distinct CDR3 sequences, around 15% of them present only once. In its sample, this clonotype was seen many times. Antigen: not known. The data were also submitted as part of a second study, on T cells in Graves' hyperthyroidism and ophthalmopathy. That publication notes: Researchers report that a 13 V-J model separated ophthalmopathy from stable hyperthyroidism.

The chain is built from TRBV12-3 or TRBV12-4 and TRBJ2-7; 9 nucleotides align to TRBD2. Sequenced material: peripheral blood mononuclear cells (PBMCs), taken at new diagnosis, from a patient treated with antithyroid drugs. The TCR sequence derives from a man aged 18 to 30 with Graves disease. CDR3 sequence reads: CASSLVAGAYEQYF. CDR3 coding DNA: TGTGCCAGCAGCCTAGTAGCGGGAGCTTACGAGCAGTACTTC.